Below are 15 T cell receptor beta chains sequenced from a single sample in a study of blood T cell repertoires in COVID-19. This table comes from immunoSEQ multiplex PCR, and its TCRdb copy is limited to in-frame clones, with some not included. The sample holds 150,000 or so clones, around 82% seen once. Sequenced input: peripheral blood. Every receptor here comes from a human donor with acute or convalescent COVID-19. The donor label of this sample is uncertain.

The chain recombines TRBV12-3 or TRBV12-4 with TRBJ1-6; 7 bases are a match to TRBD1. V shed 6 bases, J shed 9 bases, and the junction held 2 bases outside the gene matches. The CDR3 runs to 12 residues. Here the CDR3 DNA reads TGTGCCAGCAGGACAGGGAGTTCACCCCTCCACTTT. Translation: CASRTGSSPLHF.

The J gene is TRBJ1-1, the V gene TRBV6-2 or TRBV6-3; tentative D call: TRBD1 (6 bases). Looked up from germline, CDR1 is MNHEY and CDR2 is SVGEGT. The CDR3 length is 14 residues. V lost 5 bases to trimming and J lost 4 bases, with 14 bases between them. CDR3 protein: CASSPRGQGTEAFF. The CDR3 region has the DNA TGTGCCAGCAGTCCCAGGGGTCAGGGCACTGAAGCTTTCTTT.

This clone has only a few counts. The V call is TRBV30, the J call TRBJ1-1, with D uncertain. This CDR3 has 12 residues. Germline values: CDR1 GTSNPN, CDR2 SVGIG (reference sequence). The ends were cut back, 6 bases at V and 0 bases at J, with 8 bases in the middle. In DNA, the CDR3 is TGTGCCTGTACCCGGTTGAACACTGAAGCTTTCTTT. Amino acid sequence: CACTRLNTEAFF.

This clone was seen more than once but under ten times. This rearrangement joins TRBV6-5 to TRBJ1-1; weak D call: TRBD1 (5 bases). Germline-derived CDR1 and CDR2 are MNHEY and SVGAGI. V lost 7 bases and J lost 1, with 10 bases in between. The CDR3 runs 13 residues. The CDR3 protein is CASTIDRNTEAFF. The CDR3 nucleotides read TGTGCCAGCACTATCGACAGGAACACTGAAGCTTTCTTT.

This clone was detected a few times. This sequence joins TRBV28 and TRBJ1-2; D ambiguous. The V and J ends lost 5 bases and 0 bases respectively, with 16 bases between them. The germline V gene has CDR1 MDHEN and CDR2 SYDVKM. The CDR3 is 16 amino acids. The CDR3 spells CASSPFALEANYGYTF. The CDR3 DNA is TGTGCCAGCAGTCCATTCGCCCTAGAGGCTAACTATGGCTACACCTTC.

The CDR3 reads CASSSKSSGGTDTQYF. As DNA, the CDR3 is TGTGCCAGCAGCTCCAAATCTAGCGGGGGCACAGATACGCAGTATTTT. This sequence joins TRBV5-4 and TRBJ2-3; TRBD2 matches 9 bases. This CDR3 comprises 16 residues. V was pared by 3 bases and J by 1 base, with 6 bases of the junction left unmatched. Germline V lookup: CDR1 SGHNT, CDR2 YYREEE (reference sequence).

The gene calls are TRBV14 and TRBJ1-5, with unresolved D. V lost 2 bases to trimming and J lost 5 bases, with 10 bases between them. Germline values: CDR1 SGHDN, CDR2 FVKESK. The CDR3 contains 14 residues. CDR3 in DNA: TGTGCCAGCAGCCAAAGCGGGTTCCATCAGCCCCAGCATTTT. Translation gives CASSQSGFHQPQHF.

This clone was seen a few times. The rearrangement links TRBV6-5 to TRBJ1-2; tentatively, D is TRBD1 (5 bases). The ends were cut back, 8 bases at V and 6 bases at J, with 10 bases in the middle. CDR1 MNHEY and CDR2 SVGAGI come from the germline V gene. The CDR3 has 11 amino acids. The DNA of the CDR3 is TGTGCCAGCTCCAAGGGGCATGGCTACACCTTC. Translated, it gives CASSKGHGYTF.

The chain is built from TRBV4-3 and TRBJ1-2; perhaps TRBD1 as D (5 bases). CDR1 and CDR2 (germline): LGHNA, YSLEER. The CDR3 is made up of 15 amino acids. The germline V and J ends were trimmed by 2 bases and 7 bases, with 17 bases remaining between them. CDR3: CASSQLGPRGVGYTF. CDR3 nucleotides: TGCGCCAGCAGCCAATTGGGGCCGCGGGGTGTTGGCTACACCTTC.

The J gene is TRBJ1-1, the V gene TRBV9; D may be TRBD1 (5 bases). Germline V gene lookup returns CDR1 SGDLS and CDR2 YYNGEE. V was trimmed by 0 bases and J by 0 bases, leaving 6 bases between them. This CDR3 is 14 amino acids long. CDR3 residues: CASSVEGMNTEAFF. CDR3 coding DNA: TGTGCCAGCAGCGTAGAGGGGATGAACACTGAAGCTTTCTTT.

J is TRBJ2-1 and V is TRBV19, with 9 bases aligning to TRBD2. V gave up 2 bases and J gave up 10 bases; unmatched junction bases: 6. The CDR3 extends over 14 amino acids. In germline, CDR1 is LNHDA, CDR2 SQIVND (reference sequence). The CDR3 bases are TGTGCCAGTAGTATATTTGGCGGGGGGGCCGAGCAGTTCTTC. Translating gives CASSIFGGGAEQFF.

This clone was detected once. The V call is TRBV5-1, the J call TRBJ2-5; TRBD1 might be the D (5 bases). The CDR3 length is 14 residues. Trimming shortened V by 0 bases and J by 3 bases, and 9 bases separated the two germline ends. Per the germline V gene, CDR1 is SGHRS and CDR2 is YFSETQ. CDR3 residues: CASSLDAGKETQYF. The CDR3 region has the DNA TGCGCCAGCAGCTTGGATGCAGGGAAAGAGACCCAGTACTTC.

This clone appeared a few times. The chain couples TRBV10-2 to TRBJ1-4; D may be TRBD1 (5 bases). The germline V and J ends were trimmed by 5 bases and 4 bases, with 11 bases remaining between them. This CDR3 comprises 14 residues. Germline CDR1 reads WSHSY; CDR2 reads SAAADI. For the CDR3, the DNA is TGCGCCAGCAGTTCAGGGCCCCATAATGAAAAACTGTTTTTT. Its protein product is CASSSGPHNEKLFF.

V usage is TRBV30 and J usage is TRBJ1-3; D gene uncertain. Germline-derived CDR1 and CDR2 are GTSNPN and SVGIG (reference sequence). Trimming cost V 0 bases and J 1 base, with 7 bases left between them. The length of the CDR3 is 14 residues. In nucleotides, the CDR3 is TGTGCCTGGAGTGTACTAGGGTCTGGAAACACCATATATTTT. This gives the protein CAWSVLGSGNTIYF.

This clone was seen a single time. V usage is TRBV6-5 and J usage is TRBJ1-2, with D unresolved. This CDR3 contains 13 residues. Trimming cost V 11 bases and J 4 bases, with 17 bases left between them. Germline V CDR1 and CDR2: MNHEY, SVGAGI. The CDR3 reads CAGTRGSGYGYTF. As DNA, the CDR3 is TGTGCCGGCACACGCGGCTCGGGCTATGGCTACACCTTC.